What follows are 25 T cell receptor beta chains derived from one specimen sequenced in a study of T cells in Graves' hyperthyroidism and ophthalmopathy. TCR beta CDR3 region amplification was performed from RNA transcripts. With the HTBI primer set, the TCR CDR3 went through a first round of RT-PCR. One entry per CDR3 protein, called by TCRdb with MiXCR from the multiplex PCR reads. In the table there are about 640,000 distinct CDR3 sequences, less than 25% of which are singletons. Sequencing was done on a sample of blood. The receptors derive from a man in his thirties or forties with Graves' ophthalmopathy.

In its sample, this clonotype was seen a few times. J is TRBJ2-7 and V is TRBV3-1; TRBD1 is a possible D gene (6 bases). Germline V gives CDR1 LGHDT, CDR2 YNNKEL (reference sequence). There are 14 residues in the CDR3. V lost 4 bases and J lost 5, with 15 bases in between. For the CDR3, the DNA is TGTGCCAGCAGCCCCGACAGGATCCTTAACGAGCAGTACTTC. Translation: CASSPDRILNEQYF.

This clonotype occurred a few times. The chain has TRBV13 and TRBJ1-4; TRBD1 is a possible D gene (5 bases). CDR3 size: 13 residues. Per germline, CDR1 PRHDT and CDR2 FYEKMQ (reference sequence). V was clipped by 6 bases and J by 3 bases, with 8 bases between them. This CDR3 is CASSPGPNEKLFF. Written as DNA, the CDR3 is TGTGCCAGCAGTCCGGGACCTAATGAAAAACTGTTTTTT.

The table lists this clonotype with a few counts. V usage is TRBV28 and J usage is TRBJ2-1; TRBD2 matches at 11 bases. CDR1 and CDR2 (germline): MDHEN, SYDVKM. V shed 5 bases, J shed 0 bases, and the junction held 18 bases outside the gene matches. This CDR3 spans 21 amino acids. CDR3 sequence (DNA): TGTGCCAGCAGTACCCTTTATGCGGGACTAGCGGAGCAGAGCTCCTACAATGAGCAGTTCTTC. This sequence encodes CASSTLYAGLAEQSSYNEQFF. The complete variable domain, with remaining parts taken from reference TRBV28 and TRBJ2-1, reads DVKVTQSSRYLVKRTGEKVFLECVQDMDHENMFWYRQDPGLGLRLIYFSYDVKMKEKGDIPEGYSVSREKKERFSLILESASTNQTSMYLCASSTLYAGLAEQSSYNEQFFGPGTRLTVL.

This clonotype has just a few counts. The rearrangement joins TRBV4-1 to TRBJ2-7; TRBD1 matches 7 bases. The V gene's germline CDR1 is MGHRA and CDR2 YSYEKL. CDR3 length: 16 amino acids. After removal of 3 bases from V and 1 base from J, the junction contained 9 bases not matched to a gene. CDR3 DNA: TGCGCCAGCAGCCAGGGGGACAGCCCCTCATCCTACGAGCAGTACTTC. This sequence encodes CASSQGDSPSSYEQYF.

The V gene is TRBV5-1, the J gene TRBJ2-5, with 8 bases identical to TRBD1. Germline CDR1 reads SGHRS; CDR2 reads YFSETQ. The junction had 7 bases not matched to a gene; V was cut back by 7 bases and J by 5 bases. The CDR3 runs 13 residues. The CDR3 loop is CASGGQGSETQYF. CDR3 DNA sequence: TGCGCCAGCGGAGGACAGGGTAGCGAGACCCAGTACTTC.

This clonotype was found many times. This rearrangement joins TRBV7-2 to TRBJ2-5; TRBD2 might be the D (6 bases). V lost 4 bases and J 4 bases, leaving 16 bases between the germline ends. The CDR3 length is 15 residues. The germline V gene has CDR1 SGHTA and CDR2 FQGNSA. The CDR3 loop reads CASSSPRLVGETQYF. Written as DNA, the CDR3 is TGTGCCAGCAGCTCCCCTCGACTAGTGGGAGAGACCCAGTACTTC.

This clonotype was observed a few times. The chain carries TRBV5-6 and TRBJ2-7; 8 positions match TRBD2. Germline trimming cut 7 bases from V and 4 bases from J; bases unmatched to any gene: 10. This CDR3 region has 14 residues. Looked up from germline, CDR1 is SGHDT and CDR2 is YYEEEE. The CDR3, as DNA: TGTGCCAGCTGTGGGAGCGGGAGCTTTTACGAGCAGTACTTC. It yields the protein CASCGSGSFYEQYF.

CDR3 in amino acids: CSARRAGDTDTQYF. For the CDR3, the DNA is TGCAGTGCGCGGCGGGCGGGGGACACAGATACGCAGTATTTT. The gene calls are TRBV20-1 and TRBJ2-3, with 7 bases aligning to TRBD2. After removal of 6 bases from V and 2 bases from J, the junction contained 8 bases not matched to a gene. This CDR3 comprises 14 residues. Germline lookup yields CDR1 DFQATT and CDR2 SNEGSKA (reference sequence).

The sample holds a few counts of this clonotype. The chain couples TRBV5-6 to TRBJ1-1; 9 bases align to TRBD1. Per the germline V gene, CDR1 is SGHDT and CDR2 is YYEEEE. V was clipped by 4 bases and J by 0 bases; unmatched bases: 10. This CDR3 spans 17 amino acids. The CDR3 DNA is TGTGCCAGCAGCCAGACAGGGGGAGGGATTCTGAACACTGAAGCTTTCTTT. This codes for CASSQTGGGILNTEAFF.

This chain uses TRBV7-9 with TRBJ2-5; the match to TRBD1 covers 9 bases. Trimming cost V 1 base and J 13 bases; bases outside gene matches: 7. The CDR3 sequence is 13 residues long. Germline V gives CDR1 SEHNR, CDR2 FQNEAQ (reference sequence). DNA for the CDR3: TGTGCCAGCAGCTTAGGAGGACAGGGGATCCGGTACTTC. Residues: CASSLGGQGIRYF.

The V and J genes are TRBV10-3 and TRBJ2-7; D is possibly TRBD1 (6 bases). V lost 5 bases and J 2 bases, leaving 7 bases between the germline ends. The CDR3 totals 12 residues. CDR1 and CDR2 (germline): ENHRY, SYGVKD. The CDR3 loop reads CAISQGTYEQYF. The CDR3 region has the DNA TGTGCCATCAGTCAGGGGACCTACGAGCAGTACTTC.

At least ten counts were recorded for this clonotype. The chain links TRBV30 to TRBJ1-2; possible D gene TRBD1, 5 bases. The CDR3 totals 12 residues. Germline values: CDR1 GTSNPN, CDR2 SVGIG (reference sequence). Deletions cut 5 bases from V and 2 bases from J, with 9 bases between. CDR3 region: CAWGGPNYGYTF. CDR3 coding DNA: TGTGCCTGGGGGGGACCAAACTATGGCTACACCTTC. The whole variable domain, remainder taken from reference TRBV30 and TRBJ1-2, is SQTIHQWPATLVQPVGSPLSLECTVEGTSNPNLYWYRQAAGRGLQLLFYSVGIGQISSEVPQNLSASRPQDRQFILSSKKLLLSDSGFYLCAWGGPNYGYTFGSGTRLTVV.

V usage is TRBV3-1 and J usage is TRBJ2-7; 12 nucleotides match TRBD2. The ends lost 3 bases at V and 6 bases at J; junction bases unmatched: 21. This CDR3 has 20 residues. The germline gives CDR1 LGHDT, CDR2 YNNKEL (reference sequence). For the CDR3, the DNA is TGTGCCAGCAGCCAGGGCTCCAGGACTAGCGGGACGAGGAGGGGATCCGAGCAGTACTTC. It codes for CASSQGSRTSGTRRGSEQYF.

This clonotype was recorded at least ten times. The CDR3 coding sequence is TGTGCCAGCAGCTTTAAGGGAGTCTATGGCTACACCTTC. The encoded protein is CASSFKGVYGYTF. The gene calls are TRBV7-2 and TRBJ1-2; D call uncertain. The ends were cut back, 3 bases at V and 4 bases at J, with 9 bases in the middle. The length of the CDR3 is 13 residues. Germline V gives CDR1 SGHTA, CDR2 FQGNSA.

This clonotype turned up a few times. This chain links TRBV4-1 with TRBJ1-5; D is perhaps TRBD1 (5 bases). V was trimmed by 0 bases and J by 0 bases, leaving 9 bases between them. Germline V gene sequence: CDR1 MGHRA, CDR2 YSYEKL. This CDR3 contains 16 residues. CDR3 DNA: TGCGCCAGCAGCCAAGATGAGGGGAATAGCAATCAGCCCCAGCATTTT. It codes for CASSQDEGNSNQPQHF.

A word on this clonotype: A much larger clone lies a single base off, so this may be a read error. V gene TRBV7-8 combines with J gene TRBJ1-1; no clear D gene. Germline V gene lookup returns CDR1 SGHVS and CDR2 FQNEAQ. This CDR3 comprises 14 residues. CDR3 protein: CATSLVDGDTEAFF. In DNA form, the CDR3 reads TGTGCCACCAGCTTAGTAGACGGCGACACTGAAGCTTTCTTT.

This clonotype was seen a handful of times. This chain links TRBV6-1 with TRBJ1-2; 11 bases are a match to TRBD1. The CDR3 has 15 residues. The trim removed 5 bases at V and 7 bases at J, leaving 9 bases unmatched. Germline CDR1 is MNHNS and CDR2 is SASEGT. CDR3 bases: TGTGCCAGCAGTCCCAGGACAGGGGGCGTGAGTGGCTACACCTTC. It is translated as CASSPRTGGVSGYTF.

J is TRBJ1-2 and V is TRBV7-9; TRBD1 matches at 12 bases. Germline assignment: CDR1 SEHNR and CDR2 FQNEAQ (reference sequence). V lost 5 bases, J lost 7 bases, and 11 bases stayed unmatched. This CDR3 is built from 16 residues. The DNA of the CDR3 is TGTGCCAGCAGCGTAGAGGCCGGGACAGGGGGCAGTGGCTACACCTTC. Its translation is CASSVEAGTGGSGYTF.

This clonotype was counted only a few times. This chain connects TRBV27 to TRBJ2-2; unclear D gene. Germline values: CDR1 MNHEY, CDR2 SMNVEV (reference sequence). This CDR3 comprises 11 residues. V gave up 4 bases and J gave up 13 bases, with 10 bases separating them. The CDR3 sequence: CASSSSSSLFF. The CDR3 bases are TGTGCCAGCAGTTCGTCGTCCTCGCTGTTTTTT.

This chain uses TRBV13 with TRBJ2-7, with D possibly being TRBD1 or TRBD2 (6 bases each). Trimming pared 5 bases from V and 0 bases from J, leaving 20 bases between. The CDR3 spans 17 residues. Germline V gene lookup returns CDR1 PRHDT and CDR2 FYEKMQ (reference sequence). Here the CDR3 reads CASSLVGARGFSYEQYF. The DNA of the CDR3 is TGTGCCAGCAGCCTAGTGGGGGCGCGGGGATTCTCCTACGAGCAGTACTTC.

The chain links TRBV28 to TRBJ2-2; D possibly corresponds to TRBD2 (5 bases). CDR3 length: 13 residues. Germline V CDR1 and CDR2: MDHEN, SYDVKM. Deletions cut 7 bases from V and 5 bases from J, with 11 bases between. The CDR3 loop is CASTRALTGELFF. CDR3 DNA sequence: TGTGCCAGCACGAGGGCGCTAACCGGGGAGCTGTTTTTT. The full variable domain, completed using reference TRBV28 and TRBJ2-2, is DVKVTQSSRYLVKRTGEKVFLECVQDMDHENMFWYRQDPGLGLRLIYFSYDVKMKEKGDIPEGYSVSREKKERFSLILESASTNQTSMYLCASTRALTGELFFGEGSRLTVL.

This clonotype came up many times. The CDR3 bases are TGTGCCAGCAGTCGCGGCACAGGGGGTTTCACTGAAGCTTTCTTT. Its protein is CASSRGTGGFTEAFF. This chain connects TRBV6-2 or TRBV6-3 to TRBJ1-1; TRBD1 matches at 8 bases. The germline V gene encodes CDR1 MNHEY and CDR2 SVGEGT. The ends lost 5 bases at V and 4 bases at J; junction bases unmatched: 9. There are 15 residues in the CDR3.

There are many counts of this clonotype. The CDR3 DNA follows: TGTGCCAGCAGTTTAACGGGGGGTGGGGGTCAGCCCCAGCATTTT. It is translated as CASSLTGGGGQPQHF. The genes are TRBV12-3 or TRBV12-4 and TRBJ1-5, with D maybe TRBD1 (5 bases). The CDR3 consists of 15 residues. V was pared by 2 bases and J by 6 bases, with 14 bases between.

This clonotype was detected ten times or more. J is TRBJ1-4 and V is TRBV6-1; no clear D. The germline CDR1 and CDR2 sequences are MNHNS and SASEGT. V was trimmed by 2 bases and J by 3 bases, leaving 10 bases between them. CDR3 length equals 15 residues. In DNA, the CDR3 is TGTGCCAGCAGTGAATCGGTCACGGCTAATGAAAAACTGTTTTTT. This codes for CASSESVTANEKLFF.

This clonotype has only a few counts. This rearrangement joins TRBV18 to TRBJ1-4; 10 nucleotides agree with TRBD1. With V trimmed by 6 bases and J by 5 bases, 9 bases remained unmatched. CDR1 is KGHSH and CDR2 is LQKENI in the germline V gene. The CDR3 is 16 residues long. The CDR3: CASSTTQGQGNEKLFF. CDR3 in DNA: TGTGCCAGCTCCACCACCCAGGGACAGGGGAATGAAAAACTGTTTTTT.